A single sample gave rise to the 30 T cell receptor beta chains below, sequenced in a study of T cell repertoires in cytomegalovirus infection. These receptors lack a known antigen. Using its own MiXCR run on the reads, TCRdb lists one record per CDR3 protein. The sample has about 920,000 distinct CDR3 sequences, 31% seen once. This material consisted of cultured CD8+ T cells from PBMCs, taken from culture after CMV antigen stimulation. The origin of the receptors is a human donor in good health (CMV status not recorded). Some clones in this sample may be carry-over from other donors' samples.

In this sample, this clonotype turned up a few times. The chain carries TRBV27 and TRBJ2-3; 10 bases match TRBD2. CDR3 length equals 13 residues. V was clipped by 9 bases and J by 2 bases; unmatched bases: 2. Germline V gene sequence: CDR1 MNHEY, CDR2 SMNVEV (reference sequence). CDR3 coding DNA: TGTGCCAGTACTAGCGGGGTCACAGATACGCAGTATTTT. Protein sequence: CASTSGVTDTQYF.

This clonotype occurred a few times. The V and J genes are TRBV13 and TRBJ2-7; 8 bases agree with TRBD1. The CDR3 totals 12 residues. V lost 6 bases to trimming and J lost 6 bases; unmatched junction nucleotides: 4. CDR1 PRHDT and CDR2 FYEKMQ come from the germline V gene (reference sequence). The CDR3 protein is CASSEQGVEQYF. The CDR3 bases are TGTGCCAGCAGTGAACAGGGGGTCGAGCAGTACTTC.

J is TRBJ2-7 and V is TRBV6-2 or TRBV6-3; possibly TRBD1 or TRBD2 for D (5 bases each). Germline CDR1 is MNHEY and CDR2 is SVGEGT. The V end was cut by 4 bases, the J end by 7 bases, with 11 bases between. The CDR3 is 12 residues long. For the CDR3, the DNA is TGTGCCAGCAGTTTAGGGGAGTGGGAGCAGTACGTC. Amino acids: CASSLGEWEQYV.

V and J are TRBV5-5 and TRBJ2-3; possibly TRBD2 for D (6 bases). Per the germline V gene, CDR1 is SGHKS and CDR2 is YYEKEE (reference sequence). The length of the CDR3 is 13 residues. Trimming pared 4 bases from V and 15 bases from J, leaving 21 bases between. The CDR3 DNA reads TGTGCCAGCAGCCTTGGGGGGACTCCGCAAAAATATTTT. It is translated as CASSLGGTPQKYF.

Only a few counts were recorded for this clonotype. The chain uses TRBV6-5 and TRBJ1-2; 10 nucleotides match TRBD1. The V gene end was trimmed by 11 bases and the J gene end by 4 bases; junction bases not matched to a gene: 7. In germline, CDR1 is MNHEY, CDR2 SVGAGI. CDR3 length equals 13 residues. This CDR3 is CASRTGGSYGYTF. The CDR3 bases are TGTGCCTCCCGGACAGGGGGTAGCTATGGCTACACCTTC.

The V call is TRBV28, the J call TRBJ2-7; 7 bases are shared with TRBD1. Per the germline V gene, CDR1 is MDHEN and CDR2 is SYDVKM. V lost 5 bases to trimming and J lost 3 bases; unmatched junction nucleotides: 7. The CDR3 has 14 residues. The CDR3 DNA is TGTGCCAGCAGTCCTGGACAGGTTTGCTACGAGCAGTACGTC. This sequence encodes CASSPGQVCYEQYV.

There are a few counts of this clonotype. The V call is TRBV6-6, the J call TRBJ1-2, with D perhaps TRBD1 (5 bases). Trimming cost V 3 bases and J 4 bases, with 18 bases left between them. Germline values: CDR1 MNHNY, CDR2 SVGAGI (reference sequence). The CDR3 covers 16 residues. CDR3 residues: CASSYWDRDGGYGYTF. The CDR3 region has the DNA TGTGCCAGCAGTTATTGGGACCGAGACGGGGGCTATGGCTACACCTTC.

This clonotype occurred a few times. The CDR3 nucleotides read TGTGCCAGCAGCTCGACAGGGATGGATACTCGGGGCAATCAGCCCCAGCATTTT. It is translated as CASSSTGMDTRGNQPQHF. This rearrangement joins TRBV5-6 to TRBJ1-5, with 7 nucleotides matching TRBD1. This CDR3 is 18 amino acids long. J was trimmed by 2 bases and V by 3 bases; bases with no gene match: 14. Per germline, CDR1 SGHDT and CDR2 YYEEEE.

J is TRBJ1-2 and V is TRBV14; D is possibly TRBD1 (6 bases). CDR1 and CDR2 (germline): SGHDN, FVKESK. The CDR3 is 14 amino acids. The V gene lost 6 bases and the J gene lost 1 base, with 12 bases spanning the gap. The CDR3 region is CASSYQGINYGYTF. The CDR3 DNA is TGTGCCAGCAGTTATCAGGGGATTAACTATGGCTACACCTTC.

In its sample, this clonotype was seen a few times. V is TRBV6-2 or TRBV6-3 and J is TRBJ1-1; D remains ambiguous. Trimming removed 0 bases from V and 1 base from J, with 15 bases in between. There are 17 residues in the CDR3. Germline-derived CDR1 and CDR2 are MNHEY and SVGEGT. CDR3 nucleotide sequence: TGTGCCAGCAGTTACTCTATGTTCCGGTTCGAGAACACTGAAGCTTTCTTT. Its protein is CASSYSMFRFENTEAFF.

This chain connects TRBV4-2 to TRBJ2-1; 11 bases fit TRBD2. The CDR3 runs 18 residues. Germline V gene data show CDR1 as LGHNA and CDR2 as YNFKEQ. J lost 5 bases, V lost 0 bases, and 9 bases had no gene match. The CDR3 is CASSQEEYSGGAHNEQFF. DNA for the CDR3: TGTGCCAGCAGCCAAGAAGAGTATAGCGGGGGGGCCCACAATGAGCAGTTCTTC.

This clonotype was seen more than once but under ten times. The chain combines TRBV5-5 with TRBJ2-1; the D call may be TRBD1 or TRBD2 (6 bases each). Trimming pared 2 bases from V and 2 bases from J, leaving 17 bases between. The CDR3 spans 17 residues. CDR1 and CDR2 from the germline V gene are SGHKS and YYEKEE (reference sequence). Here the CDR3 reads CASSFGGLTGAYNEQFF. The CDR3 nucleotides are TGTGCCAGCAGCTTTGGGGGCCTCACGGGGGCCTACAATGAGCAGTTCTTC.

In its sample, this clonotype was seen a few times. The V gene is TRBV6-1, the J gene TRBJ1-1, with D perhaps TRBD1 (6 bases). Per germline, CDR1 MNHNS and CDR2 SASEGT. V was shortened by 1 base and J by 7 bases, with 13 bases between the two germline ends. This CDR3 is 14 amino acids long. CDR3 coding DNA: TGTGCCAGCAGTGAAGGCCTCGGACAGCATGAAGCTTTCTTT. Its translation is CASSEGLGQHEAFF.

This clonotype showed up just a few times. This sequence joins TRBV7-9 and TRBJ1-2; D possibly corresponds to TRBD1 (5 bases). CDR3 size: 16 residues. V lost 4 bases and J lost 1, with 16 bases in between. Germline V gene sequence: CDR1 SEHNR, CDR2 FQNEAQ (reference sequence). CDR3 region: CASSSPGDGDNYGYTF. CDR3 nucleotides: TGTGCCAGCAGCTCCCCTGGGGACGGCGATAACTATGGCTACACCTTC.

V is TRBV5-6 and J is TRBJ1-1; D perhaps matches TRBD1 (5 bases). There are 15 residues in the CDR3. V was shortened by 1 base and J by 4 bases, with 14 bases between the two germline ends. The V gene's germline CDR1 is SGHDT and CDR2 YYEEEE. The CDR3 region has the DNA TGTGCCAGCAGCTTGTATACAGGAAAGTTCACTGAAGCTTTCTTT. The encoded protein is CASSLYTGKFTEAFF. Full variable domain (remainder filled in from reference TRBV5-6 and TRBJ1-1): DAGVTQSPTHLIKTRGQQVTLRCSPKSGHDTVSWYQQALGQGPQFIFQYYEEEERQRGNFPDRFSGHQFPNYSSELNVNALLLGDSALYLCASSLYTGKFTEAFFGQGTRLTVV.

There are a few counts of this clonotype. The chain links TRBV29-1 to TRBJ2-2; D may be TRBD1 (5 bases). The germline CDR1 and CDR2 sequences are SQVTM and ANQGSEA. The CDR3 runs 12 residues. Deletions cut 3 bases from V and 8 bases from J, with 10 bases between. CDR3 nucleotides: TGCAGCGTTGAGGACACCCCAGGGGAGCTGTTTTTT. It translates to CSVEDTPGELFF.

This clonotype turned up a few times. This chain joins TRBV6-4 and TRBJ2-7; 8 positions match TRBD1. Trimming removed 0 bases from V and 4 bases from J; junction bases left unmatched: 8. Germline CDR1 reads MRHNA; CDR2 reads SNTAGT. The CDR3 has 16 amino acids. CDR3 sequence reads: CASSDSAGGRGYEQYV. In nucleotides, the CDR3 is TGTGCCAGCAGTGACTCGGCAGGGGGCAGGGGTTACGAGCAGTACGTC.

The CDR3 protein is CASSQAWTTEAFF. CDR3 coding DNA: TGCGCCAGCAGCCAAGCCTGGACCACTGAAGCTTTCTTT. V is TRBV4-3 and J is TRBJ1-1; no clear D gene. The CDR3 runs 13 residues. From germline, CDR1 is LGHNA and CDR2 YSLEER. The germline V and J ends were trimmed by 1 base and 4 bases, with 7 bases remaining between them.

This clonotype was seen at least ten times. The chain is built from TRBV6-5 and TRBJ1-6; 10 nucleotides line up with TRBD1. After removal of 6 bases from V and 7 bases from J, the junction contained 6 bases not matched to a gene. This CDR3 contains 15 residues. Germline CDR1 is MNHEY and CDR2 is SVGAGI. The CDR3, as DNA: TGTGCCAGCAGGTCGCCGGGACAGGGGAATTCACCCCTCCACTTT. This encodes CASRSPGQGNSPLHF.

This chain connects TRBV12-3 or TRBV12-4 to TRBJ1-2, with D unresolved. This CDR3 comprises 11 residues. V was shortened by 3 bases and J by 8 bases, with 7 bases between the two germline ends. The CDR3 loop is CASSFLEGYTF. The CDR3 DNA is TGTGCCAGCAGTTTTTTAGAAGGCTACACCTTC.

CDR3 in amino acids: CSVEGSGGEKADTQYF. For the CDR3, the DNA is TGCAGCGTTGAAGGTAGCGGGGGGGAGAAAGCAGATACGCAGTATTTT. V is TRBV29-1 and J is TRBJ2-3, with 11 bases identical to TRBD2. The length of the CDR3 is 16 residues. Germline-derived CDR1 and CDR2 are SQVTM and ANQGSEA. V shed 1 base, J shed 4 bases, and the junction held 7 bases outside the gene matches.

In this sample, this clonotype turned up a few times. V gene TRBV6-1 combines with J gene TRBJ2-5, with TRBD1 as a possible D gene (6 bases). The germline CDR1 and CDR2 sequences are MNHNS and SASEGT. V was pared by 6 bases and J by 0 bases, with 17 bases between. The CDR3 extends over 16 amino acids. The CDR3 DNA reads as TGTGCCAGCAGGAAACAGGGTCTTAGGTACCAAGAGACCCAGTACTTC. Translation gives CASRKQGLRYQETQYF.

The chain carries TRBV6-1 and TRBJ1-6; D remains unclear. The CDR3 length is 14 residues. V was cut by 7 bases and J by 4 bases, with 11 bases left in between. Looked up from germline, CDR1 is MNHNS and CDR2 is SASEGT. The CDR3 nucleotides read TGTGCCAGCACCAAAAGGGCATATAATTCACCCCTCCACTTT. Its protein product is CASTKRAYNSPLHF.

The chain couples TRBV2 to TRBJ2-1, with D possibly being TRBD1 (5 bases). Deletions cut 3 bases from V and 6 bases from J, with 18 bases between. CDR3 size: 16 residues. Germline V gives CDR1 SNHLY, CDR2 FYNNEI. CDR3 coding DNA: TGTGCCAGCAGTGAGAAGTCGGCAGGGCCACGCAATGAGCAGTTCTTC. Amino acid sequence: CASSEKSAGPRNEQFF.

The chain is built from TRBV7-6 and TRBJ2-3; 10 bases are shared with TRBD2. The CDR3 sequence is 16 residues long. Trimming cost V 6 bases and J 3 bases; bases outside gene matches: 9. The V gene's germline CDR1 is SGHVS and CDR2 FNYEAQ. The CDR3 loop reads CASSPLAGAPTDTQYF. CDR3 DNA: TGTGCCAGCAGTCCCCTAGCGGGGGCTCCTACAGATACGCAGTATTTT.

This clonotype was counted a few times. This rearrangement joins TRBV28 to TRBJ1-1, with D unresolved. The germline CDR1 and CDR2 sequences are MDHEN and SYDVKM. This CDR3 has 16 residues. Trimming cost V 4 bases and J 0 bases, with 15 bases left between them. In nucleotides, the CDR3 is TGTGCCAGCAGTTCCCCTTTCGGCAATTTGAACACTGAAGCTTTCTTT. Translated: CASSSPFGNLNTEAFF.

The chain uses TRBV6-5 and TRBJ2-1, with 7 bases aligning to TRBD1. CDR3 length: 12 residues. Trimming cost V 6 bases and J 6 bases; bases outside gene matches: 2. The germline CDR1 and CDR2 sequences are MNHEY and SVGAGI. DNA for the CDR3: TGTGCCAGCAGCAGGGACAGCAATGAGCAGTTCTTC. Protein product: CASSRDSNEQFF.

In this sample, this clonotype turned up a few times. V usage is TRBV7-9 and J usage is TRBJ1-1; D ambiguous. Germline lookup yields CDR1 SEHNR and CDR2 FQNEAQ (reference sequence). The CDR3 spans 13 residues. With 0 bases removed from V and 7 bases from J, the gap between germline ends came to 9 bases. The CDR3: CASSLAPYVEAFF. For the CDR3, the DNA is TGTGCCAGCAGCTTAGCACCCTACGTTGAAGCTTTCTTT.

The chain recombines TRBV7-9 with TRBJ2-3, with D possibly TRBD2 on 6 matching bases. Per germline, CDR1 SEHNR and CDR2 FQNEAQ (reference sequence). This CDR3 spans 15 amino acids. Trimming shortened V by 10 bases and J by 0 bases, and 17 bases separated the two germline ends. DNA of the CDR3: TGTGCCATCACTAGAACTAGCCATAGCACAGATACGCAGTATTTT. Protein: CAITRTSHSTDTQYF.

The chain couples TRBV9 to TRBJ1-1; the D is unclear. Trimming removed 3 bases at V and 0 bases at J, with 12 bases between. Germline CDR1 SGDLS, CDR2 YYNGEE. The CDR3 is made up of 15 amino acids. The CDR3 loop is CASSAWEVLNTEAFF. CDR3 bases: TGTGCCAGCAGCGCTTGGGAGGTTTTGAACACTGAAGCTTTCTTT. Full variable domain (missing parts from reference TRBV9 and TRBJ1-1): DSGVTQTPKHLITATGQRVTLRCSPRSGDLSVYWYQQSLDQGLQFLIQYYNGEERAKGNILERFSAQQFPDLHSELNLSSLELGDSALYFCASSAWEVLNTEAFFGQGTRLTVV.